The sequence of this TCR beta chain was determined in a study of T cell repertoires in cytomegalovirus infection. Notes on this clonotype: Its antigen is unidentified.

TCRdb used MiXCR to reprocess the reads, holding one entry per CDR3 protein. The repertoire holds a few hundred thousand distinct CDR3 sequences, with approximately 25% as singletons. This receptor was taken from a human donor in good health (CMV status not recorded). Some clones in this sample may be carry-over from other donors' samples. This sample comprised cultured PBMCs, obtained from culture after CMV antigen stimulation.

The CDR3 DNA reads as TGCAGCGTCCCTTCGTCGGGAGGTACGCAGTATTTT. Translation gives CSVPSSGGTQYF. V and J are TRBV29-1 and TRBJ2-3, with TRBD2 matching 7 bases. Unmatched junction bases numbered 8, after V lost 6 bases and J lost 8 bases. Germline V gives CDR1 SQVTM, CDR2 ANQGSEA. The CDR3 length is 12 residues.